The clone carrying this TCR beta chain is medium-sized within its sample. These data come from a study of cytomegalovirus exposure and HLA in healthy donors. Researchers ran the PCR with 60 Vbeta and 13 Jbeta primers. Sequenced by immunoSEQ multiplex PCR; TCRdb stores in-frame clones only, minus some. This sample carries about 130,000 clones, roughly 74% of them seen once, and the ten largest clones take under 6.5%. All donors participated as healthy donors of bone marrow. The TCR sequence derives from a woman aged 45-59 years in good health and CMV-seropositive. The sample taken for sequencing was PBMCs.

In DNA, the CDR3 is TGTGCCAGCCAACCCACAGGGAGCTCTGGAAACACCATATATTTT. Protein sequence: CASQPTGSSGNTIYF. This chain joins TRBV4-2 and TRBJ1-3, with a possible D match to TRBD1 (6 bases). Between the trimmed V and J ends, which lost 8 bases and 0 bases, there was a span of 14 bases. Germline lookup yields CDR1 LGHNA and CDR2 YNFKEQ. This CDR3 comprises 15 residues.